The 21 T cell receptor beta chains in this list originate from one sample, sequenced in a study of blood T cells in healthy people across ages. A second about 6 to 12 cycle PCR used barcoded and J-beta primers. Each CDR3 protein is one row after TCRdb ran MiXCR on the 5' RACE reads. The sample yields 550,000 to 700,000 distinct CDR3 sequences, 25% to 30% seen once. Sequenced sample: blood. Receptors were obtained from an older woman in good health.

V gene TRBV6-1 combines with J gene TRBJ1-2, with TRBD1 identical over 7 bases. Trimming cost V 6 bases and J 4 bases; bases outside gene matches: 17. From germline, CDR1 is MNHNS and CDR2 SASEGT. This CDR3 contains 17 residues. This chain's CDR3 is CASSLPGQWGRVYGYTF. The DNA for the CDR3 is TGTGCCAGCAGCCTTCCGGGACAGTGGGGGCGGGTCTATGGCTACACCTTC.

Here the CDR3 DNA reads TGCGCCAGCAGCCCACGGGCGGGGATACAAGAGACCCAGTACTTC. Its protein product is CASSPRAGIQETQYF. The J gene is TRBJ2-5, the V gene TRBV4-3; tentatively, D is TRBD2 (6 bases). Looked up from germline, CDR1 is LGHNA and CDR2 is YSLEER. This CDR3 has 15 residues. V was clipped by 4 bases and J by 2 bases, with 14 bases between them.

This clonotype occurred a few times. CDR3 coding DNA: TGCAGTGCTAGTGTTCAGACTAGCACAGATACGCAGTATTTT. This encodes CSASVQTSTDTQYF. V gene TRBV20-1 combines with J gene TRBJ2-3, with unresolved D. This CDR3 region has 14 residues. Germline V lookup: CDR1 DFQATT, CDR2 SNEGSKA (reference sequence). The V and J ends lost 3 bases and 0 bases respectively, with 10 bases between them.

The chain uses TRBV6-2 or TRBV6-3 and TRBJ2-3; D gene unclear. CDR1 is MNHEY, CDR2 SVGEGT, per germline. The CDR3 extends over 12 amino acids. The V gene lost 2 bases and the J gene lost 6 bases, with 6 bases spanning the gap. CDR3 residues: CASSYTSDTQYF. The CDR3 coding sequence is TGTGCCAGCAGTTACACCTCTGATACGCAGTATTTT.

This chain uses TRBV9 with TRBJ2-5; 7 bases align to TRBD1. CDR3 length: 16 residues. Trimming took 0 bases from V and 1 from J; bases not matched to a gene: 6. The germline CDR1 and CDR2 sequences are SGDLS and YYNGEE. The CDR3: CASSVAGRQGQETQYF. The CDR3 DNA follows: TGTGCCAGCAGCGTAGCTGGGAGACAGGGCCAAGAGACCCAGTACTTC.

The rearrangement joins TRBV4-3 to TRBJ1-4; no clear D gene. The length of the CDR3 is 16 residues. Germline CDR1 LGHNA, CDR2 YSLEER. The germline V and J ends were trimmed by 1 base and 11 bases, with 20 bases remaining between them. Here the CDR3 reads CASSQVPAPSPVKLFF. For the CDR3, the DNA is TGCGCCAGCAGCCAAGTGCCAGCGCCTTCCCCCGTGAAACTGTTTTTT.

In its sample, this clonotype was seen once. The junction differs from germline at one of its ends, possibly a read error. The chain carries TRBV20-1 and TRBJ1-2; D possibly corresponds to TRBD1 (5 bases). The CDR3 is 11 amino acids. Germline loops: CDR1 DFQATT, CDR2 SNEGSKA (reference sequence). CDR3 nucleotide sequence: TGCGGTGCTATGACAGAGTATGGCTACACCTTC. It is translated as CGAMTEYGYTF.

This clonotype was observed a handful of times. V and J are TRBV2 and TRBJ2-5; the D gene could be TRBD1 or TRBD2 (5 bases each). The CDR3 extends over 12 amino acids. Per germline, CDR1 SNHLY and CDR2 FYNNEI. V lost 7 bases, J lost 1 base, and 7 bases lay in between. The CDR3 DNA reads as TGTGCCAGCACGGGGACCCAAGAGACCCAGTACTTC. Protein: CASTGTQETQYF.

This clonotype has only a few counts. The V and J genes are TRBV6-6 and TRBJ1-5; unclear D gene. V lost 4 bases, J lost 12 bases, and 13 bases lay in between. Germline V gene data show CDR1 as MNHNY and CDR2 as SVGAGI (reference sequence). CDR3 length: 12 amino acids. This CDR3 is CASSSVVQGQHF. CDR3 sequence (DNA): TGTGCCAGCAGTTCTGTGGTACAAGGCCAGCATTTT.

This chain links TRBV29-1 with TRBJ1-1, with a weak D call TRBD1 (5 bases). In germline, CDR1 is SQVTM, CDR2 ANQGSEA. The CDR3 length is 12 residues. The V gene lost 3 bases and the J gene lost 9 bases, with 14 bases spanning the gap. The CDR3 DNA reads as TGCAGCGTTGATGGGGGAATCTCGCAAGCTTTCTTT. Translating gives CSVDGGISQAFF.

The gene calls are TRBV20-1 and TRBJ2-3, with D possibly TRBD2 on 7 matching bases. The CDR3 runs 14 residues. Germline lookup yields CDR1 DFQATT and CDR2 SNEGSKA (reference sequence). V lost 1 base, J lost 6 bases, and 14 bases lay in between. DNA of the CDR3: TGCAGTGCTAGAGCGGGGGGCCGAGTCGATACGCAGTATTTT. It is translated as CSARAGGRVDTQYF.

This clonotype came up once. This may stem from a read error, because a much larger clone lies one nucleotide away. This chain uses TRBV2 with TRBJ2-5; D remains unclear. CDR1 is SNHLY, CDR2 FYNNEI, per germline. The CDR3 covers 11 residues. This CDR3 reads CTSSEGSRRFF. CDR3 sequence (DNA): TGTACCAGCAGTGAAGGAAGCAGGCGGTTCTTC. The variable domain in full, completed from reference TRBV2 and TRBJ2-5, reads EPEVTQTPSHQVTQMGQEVILRCVPISNHLYFYWYRQILGQKVEFLVSFYNNEISEKSEIFDDQFSVERPDGSNFTLKIRSTKLEDSAMYFCTSSEGSRRFFGPGTRLLVL.

CDR3 loop: CASSNLLGPYEQYF. The CDR3 DNA follows: TGTGCCAGCAGCAACCTTCTAGGGCCCTACGAGCAGTACTTC. The chain has TRBV7-9 and TRBJ2-5; unclear D gene. TRBJ2-7 explains the end of the DNA better; the J call may be wrong. This CDR3 is built from 14 residues. The germline V gene encodes CDR1 SEHNR and CDR2 FQNEAQ (reference sequence).

This rearrangement joins TRBV19 to TRBJ1-3; D remains ambiguous. The germline CDR1 and CDR2 sequences are LNHDA and SQIVND (reference sequence). V was cut by 9 bases and J by 0 bases, with 12 bases left in between. This CDR3 has 14 amino acids. This CDR3 reads CASKAGPSGNTIYF. CDR3 sequence (DNA): TGTGCCAGCAAAGCCGGACCCTCTGGAAACACCATATATTTT.

This chain's CDR3 is CASRPLFAGGKNIQYF. The CDR3 nucleotides are TGTGCCAGCAGACCCCTTTTTGCGGGAGGCAAAAACATTCAGTACTTC. The chain uses TRBV6-1 and TRBJ2-4; 8 nucleotides align to TRBD2. The germline V gene encodes CDR1 MNHNS and CDR2 SASEGT. The CDR3 totals 16 residues. Trimming at V came to 6 bases and at J to 3 bases, leaving 10 bases not matched to a gene.

The CDR3 region is CASSIGGEGQETQYF. CDR3 in DNA: TGTGCCAGCTCAATTGGAGGGGAGGGTCAAGAGACCCAGTACTTC. The rearrangement uses TRBV18 and TRBJ2-5; TRBD2 agrees at 7 bases. V shed 5 bases, J shed 2 bases, and the junction held 8 bases outside the gene matches. CDR3 length equals 15 residues. Germline loops: CDR1 KGHSH, CDR2 LQKENI.

This sequence joins TRBV5-1 and TRBJ2-3; D is ambiguous. V lost 5 bases and J lost 2, with 15 bases in between. CDR1 is SGHRS and CDR2 is YFSETQ in the germline V gene. The CDR3 runs to 15 residues. As DNA, the CDR3 is TGCGCCAGCAGAGTTTCGTCTTTACCCACAGATACGCAGTATTTT. It encodes CASRVSSLPTDTQYF.

This clonotype was seen more than once but under ten times. The chain recombines TRBV25-1 with TRBJ1-2; D is possibly TRBD1 (5 bases). The V and J ends lost 3 bases and 4 bases respectively, with 9 bases between them. The CDR3 loop spans 13 amino acids. From germline, CDR1 is MGHDK and CDR2 SYGVNS. The CDR3 nucleotides read TGTGCCAGCAGTGAGGGGGAGGGCTATGGCTACACCTTC. It yields the protein CASSEGEGYGYTF.

The rearrangement joins TRBV29-1 to TRBJ2-2; no firm D call. V was shortened by 4 bases and J by 8 bases, with 11 bases between the two germline ends. The germline CDR1 and CDR2 sequences are SQVTM and ANQGSEA. The CDR3 length is 12 residues. CDR3 in amino acids: CSVVFWGGELFF. Here the CDR3 DNA reads TGCAGCGTTGTTTTTTGGGGAGGGGAGCTGTTTTTT.

The chain couples TRBV5-1 to TRBJ2-3, with TRBD2 matching over 9 bases. The CDR3 sequence is 15 residues long. Germline V gives CDR1 SGHRS, CDR2 YFSETQ. V shed 0 bases and J 4 bases; nucleotides not matched to a gene: 3. CDR3 sequence: CASSLAGGGADTQYF. The CDR3 bases are TGCGCCAGCAGCTTGGCCGGCGGGGGGGCAGATACGCAGTATTTT.

This clonotype was counted a few times. The CDR3 loop reads CASSFRQGANGELFF. DNA for the CDR3: TGTGCCAGCAGCTTTCGACAGGGGGCTAACGGGGAGCTGTTTTTT. This chain connects TRBV5-6 to TRBJ2-2; TRBD1 agrees at 10 bases. Losses at the gene ends were 2 bases for V and 7 bases for J; bases not matched to a gene: 5. CDR1 SGHDT and CDR2 YYEEEE come from the germline V gene. The CDR3 has 15 amino acids.